This TCR beta chain was documented in a study of blood T cell repertoires in COVID-19. The wider study: The cDNA or gDNA used as material had been derived from T cells, B-cell-depleted T cells, or PBMCs.

This clone was observed a single time. All enrollees were about 18 to 100 years old and from some 24 US areas. In assigning cohorts, the study relied on participant-reported clinical history. Per the authors' pipeline: Quantification of nucleated cells was approximated via reference gene primer amplification. Repertoires were generated with immunoSEQ multiplex PCR, while TCRdb's copy carries only in-frame clones and drops some. Clone size and V and J calls were adopted from that table, with D and trimming inferred from the DNA. The repertoire consists of some 190,000 clones, with about 84% occurring once and the leading ten covering 4.3%. The CDR3 is 12 residues long. V shed 3 bases and J shed 7 bases, with 9 bases lying between them.

The sample comprised PBMCs or T cells enriched from blood (not recorded which). The chain combines TRBV12-3 or TRBV12-4 with TRBJ1-2; no definite D call. The receptor comes from a man between 25 and 39 years old with acute COVID-19. In DNA form, the CDR3 reads TGTGCCAGCAGTTTGAGTCGCGCTGGCTACACCTTC. This translates into CASSLSRAGYTF.